The TCR beta chain described here comes from a study of blood T cell repertoires in COVID-19. CDR1 is SNHLY and CDR2 is FYNNEI in the germline V gene. The CDR3 extends over 15 amino acids. The ends lost 1 base at V and 5 bases at J; junction bases unmatched: 4. Sequenced by immunoSEQ multiplex PCR; TCRdb stores in-frame clones only, minus some. The repertoire consists of around 380,000 clones, with roughly 86% occurring once and the leading ten covering approximately 1.2%. This chain uses TRBV2 with TRBJ2-2; 7 nucleotides align to TRBD2. Sequencing was done on a sample of PBMCs or T cells enriched from blood (not recorded which). The source is a man aged 25 to 40 who had recovered from COVID-19. The CDR3 DNA reads TGTGCCAGCAGTGAAGTGATGGGGGGGACCGGGGAGCTGTTTTTT. Its protein product is CASSEVMGGTGELFF.